The present T cell receptor (beta chain) was sequenced within a study of CD8 T cells in Susac syndrome. The ends lost 7 bases at V and 7 bases at J; junction bases unmatched: 10. This CDR3 has 12 residues. The germline CDR1 and CDR2 sequences are SQVTM and ANQGSEA. Healthy donors constituted the control group, matched for age and sex. RNA amounts of about 0.45 to 1 ug underwent reverse transcription with random hexamers. Each CDR3 protein gets one entry after TCRdb re-called the immunoSEQ multiplex PCR reads with MiXCR. The table lists about 60,000 distinct CDR3 sequences, just over 90% of them singletons.

The source is a human donor in good health. Sequences were obtained from CD8+ T cells from PBMCs. This chain uses TRBV29-1 with TRBJ2-7; TRBD2 agrees at 7 bases. The CDR3 reads CSASGPTGEQYF. The DNA of the CDR3 is TGCAGCGCTAGCGGTCCGACGGGGGAGCAGTACTTC.